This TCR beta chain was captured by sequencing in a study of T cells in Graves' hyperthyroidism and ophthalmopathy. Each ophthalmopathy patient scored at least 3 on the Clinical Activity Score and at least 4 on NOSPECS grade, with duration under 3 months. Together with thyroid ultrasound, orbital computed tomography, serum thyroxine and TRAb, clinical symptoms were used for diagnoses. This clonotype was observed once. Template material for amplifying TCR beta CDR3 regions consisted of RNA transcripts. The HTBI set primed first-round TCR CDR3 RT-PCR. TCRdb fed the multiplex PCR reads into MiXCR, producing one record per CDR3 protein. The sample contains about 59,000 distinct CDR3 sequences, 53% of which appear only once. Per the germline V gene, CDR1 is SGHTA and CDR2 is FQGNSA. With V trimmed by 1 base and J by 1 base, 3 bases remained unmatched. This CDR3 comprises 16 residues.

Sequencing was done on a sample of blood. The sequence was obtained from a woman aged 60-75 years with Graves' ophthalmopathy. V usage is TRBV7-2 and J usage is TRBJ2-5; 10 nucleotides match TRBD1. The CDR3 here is CASSLDGTGVQETQYF. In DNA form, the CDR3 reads TGTGCCAGCAGCTTAGATGGGACAGGGGTCCAAGAGACCCAGTACTTC.